This T cell receptor (beta chain) was obtained from a study of OX40 agonist ivuxolimab in advanced cancers. Turning to the study itself: Therapy given before enrollment (anti-PD-1, anti-PD-L1 or anti-CTLA-4) was allowed, and over 35% had some.

Clones were sequenced by immunoSEQ multiplex PCR, and TCRdb holds only the in-frame ones, with some missing. The sample contains over 70,000 clones, 90% of which appear only once. Germline V CDR1 and CDR2: SGDLS, YYNGEE. V was cut by 4 bases and J by 4 bases, with 15 bases left in between. The CDR3 contains 15 residues. This chain connects TRBV9 to TRBJ1-5, with D maybe TRBD1 (6 bases). This TCR derives from an adult with an advanced solid tumor such as melanoma, head and neck, liver or kidney cancer. The sequenced sample was CD4+ or CD8+ T cells sorted from blood, obtained in a trial of the OX40 agonist ivuxolimab. CDR3 in DNA: TGTGCCAGCAGCAGAGAGGGGGGGAAAAATCAGCCCCAGCATTTT. Encoded protein: CASSREGGKNQPQHF.